A selection of T cell receptor beta chains follows, all from one sample in a study of cytomegalovirus exposure and HLA in healthy donors. Sequencing was performed with immunoSEQ multiplex PCR; in TCRdb, only in-frame clones are kept and a portion is missing. There are 90,000 to 110,000 clones in the sample; over 65% occur only once, and approximately 8.2% lies in the top ten. Material: PBMCs. The receptors shown here come from a man aged 40-55 years in good health and CMV-seropositive. The CDR3 runs from the conserved cysteine through the conserved F or W. The order of the fields is J gene, V gene, clone size, D gene, CDR3 DNA, CDR3 protein. D genes are given only for firm matches. Not every row has a clone size; where given, it reads once, few, many or a size class.

TRBJ1-5 | TRBV4-3 | NA | NA | TGCGCCAGCAGCCAAGATCGGGTCCTCCCAGGGCAGCCCCAGCATTTT | CASSQDRVLPGQPQHF
TRBJ2-7 | TRBV6-5 | NA | NA | TGTGCCAGCAGTTCGACAGGCAGCGAGCAGTACTTC | CASSSTGSEQYF
TRBJ1-1 | TRBV11-2 | NA | TRBD1 | TGTGCCAGCAGCCAGTCGACAGGGATGAACACTGAAGCTTTCTTT | CASSQSTGMNTEAFF
TRBJ2-5 | TRBV30 | NA | NA | TGTGCCTGGAGTGCTGGGTCCGGGACTGTGTCAGGGACCCAGTACTTC | CAWSAGSGTVSGTQYF
TRBJ2-2 | TRBV4-3 | NA | NA | TGCGCCAGCAGCCAAGATGGGGAGGAACCGAACACCGGGGAGCTGTTTTTT | CASSQDGEEPNTGELFF
TRBJ2-2 | TRBV30 | NA | NA | TGTGCCAGCCGGGACATGAACACCGGGGAGCTGTTTTTT | CASRDMNTGELFF
TRBJ1-4 | TRBV7-9 | once | NA | TGTGCCAGCAGCTGGAGCGGGACGGATGAAAAACTGTTTTTT | CASSWSGTDEKLFF
TRBJ2-7 | TRBV7-2 | few | TRBD1 | TGTGCCAGCAGCTTAGCACAGGGGTACTACGAGCAGTACTTC | CASSLAQGYYEQYF
TRBJ2-1 | TRBV11-1 | NA | TRBD1 | TGTGCCAGCAGCTCCGACAGGGTATGGAATGAGCAGTTCTTC | CASSSDRVWNEQFF
TRBJ1-3 | TRBV27 | NA | NA | TGTGCCAGCAGTTCTGGTTACGGGGGTGGAAACACCATATATTTT | CASSSGYGGGNTIYF
TRBJ2-3 | TRBV7-6 | NA | NA | TGTGCCAGCAGCTTCGCGGCCGGGGATACGCAGTATTTT | CASSFAAGDTQYF
TRBJ1-1 | TRBV7-2 | NA | NA | TGTGCCAGCAGCTTAGTTCAGGGGAAGACTGAAGCTTTCTTT | CASSLVQGKTEAFF
TRBJ2-1 | TRBV4-3 | NA | TRBD2 | TGCGCCAGCAGCCCACGGACTAGCGGTTACAATGAGCAGTTCTTC | CASSPRTSGYNEQFF
TRBJ2-2 | TRBV7-8 | few | NA | TGTGCCAGCAGCTTAGCGGGAGGGGGGACCGGGGAGCTGTTTTTT | CASSLAGGGTGELFF
TRBJ2-3 | TRBV4-3 | NA | TRBD2 | TGCGCCAGCAGCCAGCACAGACTAGCGGGGGCAGATACGCAGTATTTT | CASSQHRLAGADTQYF
TRBJ1-2 | TRBV2 | NA | TRBD1 | TGTGCCAGCAGTACCTCCCAGGGGGCGGGAGGCTACACCTTC | CASSTSQGAGGYTF
TRBJ2-7 | TRBV10-3 | few | NA | TGTGCCATCAGCGCGGGACAGAGCTACGAGCAGTACTTC | CAISAGQSYEQYF
TRBJ2-7 | TRBV12-5 | NA | TRBD2 | TGTGCTAGTGGCCCGGGCAGCGGGGAGGGGTACGAGCAGTACTTC | CASGPGSGEGYEQYF
TRBJ2-1 | TRBV11-3 | few | NA | TGTGCCAGCAGCTTGGCCGGGGGGCAGAGTGAGCAGTTCTTC | CASSLAGGQSEQFF
TRBJ1-2 | TRBV9 | few | NA | TGTGCCAGCAGCCCTGGGCCCAACTATGGCTACACCTTC | CASSPGPNYGYTF
TRBJ2-1 | TRBV7-2 | NA | TRBD2 | TGTGCCAGCAGGTTCCGTGGGAGGGCAAACAATGAGCAGTTCTTC | CASRFRGRANNEQFF
TRBJ2-4 | TRBV4-2 | NA | TRBD1 | TGTGCCAGCAGCCAACCGGGACAGAACGTTCAGTACTTC | CASSQPGQNVQYF
TRBJ1-1 | TRBV5-6 | NA | NA | TGTGCCAGCAGCCGGGGACATCGAAACACTGAAGCTTTCTTT | CASSRGHRNTEAFF
TRBJ2-7 | TRBV29-1 | once | NA | TGCAGCGTTGAATCCTCCTACGAGCAGTACTTC | CSVESSYEQYF
TRBJ1-1 | TRBV29-1 | NA | TRBD1 | TGCAGCGTCAGAGGTCAGGGGGCAGTCACTGAAGCTTTCTTT | CSVRGQGAVTEAFF
TRBJ2-1 | TRBV4-3 | NA | TRBD2 | TGCGCCAGCAGCCAAGACCTAGCGGGGAGCTCCTACAATGAGCAGTTCTTC | CASSQDLAGSSYNEQFF
TRBJ1-2 | TRBV6-5 | few | NA | TGTGCCAGCAGTTACTCGAGTCAGGGGACCTATGGCTACACCTTC | CASSYSSQGTYGYTF
TRBJ2-7 | TRBV6-5 | NA | TRBD1 | TGTGCCAGCAGTTACAAGGGACAGGGGCCCTACGAGCAGTACTTC | CASSYKGQGPYEQYF
TRBJ2-7 | TRBV7-8 | few | TRBD1 | TGTGCCAGCAGCTTTGGGACAGGCCCGGGTGAGCAGTACTTC | CASSFGTGPGEQYF
TRBJ2-2 | TRBV4-3 | NA | TRBD1 | TGCGCCAGCAGCCAAGATTCGCCAGGGGGCGCGGGCGGGGAGCTGTTTTTT | CASSQDSPGGAGGELFF
TRBJ1-1 | TRBV7-3 | NA | NA | TGTGCCAGCAGCTTAACAGGGGGGGGGAGTACTGAAGCTTTCTTT | CASSLTGGGSTEAFF
TRBJ2-7 | TRBV29-1 | NA | NA | TGCAGCGCCGAGGGCCAGAGCTCCTACGAGCAGTACTTC | CSAEGQSSYEQYF
TRBJ1-2 | TRBV18 | few | NA | TGTGCCAGCTCACCCGACATGGAAGGAGGCTACACCTTC | CASSPDMEGGYTF
TRBJ2-1 | TRBV5-3 | few | TRBD2 | TGTGCCAGAAGCTTGCGACGGGAGGGTGGGTGCGGTGAGCAGTTCTTC | CARSLRREGGCGEQFF
TRBJ2-6 | TRBV21-1 | NA | NA | TGTGCCAGCAGCAACCCCCGGGACATCGATTCCTCTGGGGCCAACGTCCTGACTTTC | CASSNPRDIDSSGANVLTF
TRBJ1-1 | TRBV28 | NA | NA | TGTGCCAGCAAAATGGGTGGGCGGAACACTGAAGCTTTCTTT | CASKMGGRNTEAFF
TRBJ2-3 | TRBV15 | NA | TRBD2 | TGTGCCACCGCGGGCGGAGCGGGAGACACAGATACGCAGTATTTT | CATAGGAGDTDTQYF
TRBJ1-3 | TRBV4-1 | NA | NA | TGCGCCAGCAGCCAAGACCCGACAGGCCGTTCGAGGGGAAACACCATATATTTT | CASSQDPTGRSRGNTIYF
TRBJ2-1 | TRBV7-3 | NA | NA | TGTGCCAGCAGCCAGGGTTCCTACAATGAGCAGTTCTTC | CASSQGSYNEQFF
TRBJ2-7 | TRBV19 | few | NA | TGTGCCAGTAGTATTTGGGGCTCCGAGCAGTACTTC | CASSIWGSEQYF
TRBJ2-1 | TRBV11-2 | NA | TRBD2 | TGTGCCAGCAGCTTAGATTTACGGCTAGCGGGGGGAGGAGCCTACAATGAGCAGTTCTTC | CASSLDLRLAGGGAYNEQFF